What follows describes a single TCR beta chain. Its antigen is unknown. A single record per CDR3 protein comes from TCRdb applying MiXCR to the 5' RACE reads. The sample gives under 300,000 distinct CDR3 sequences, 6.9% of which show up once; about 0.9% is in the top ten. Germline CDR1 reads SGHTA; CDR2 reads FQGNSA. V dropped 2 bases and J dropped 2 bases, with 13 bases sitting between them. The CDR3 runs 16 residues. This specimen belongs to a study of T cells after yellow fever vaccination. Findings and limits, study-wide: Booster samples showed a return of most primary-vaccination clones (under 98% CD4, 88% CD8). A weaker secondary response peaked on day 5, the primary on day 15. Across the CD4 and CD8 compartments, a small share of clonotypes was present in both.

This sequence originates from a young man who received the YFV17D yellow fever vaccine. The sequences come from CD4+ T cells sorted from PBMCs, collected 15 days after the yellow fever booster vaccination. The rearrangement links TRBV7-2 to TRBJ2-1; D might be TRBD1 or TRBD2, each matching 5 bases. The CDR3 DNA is TGTGCCAGCAGCTTAACCCCCGGGACCACCTACAATGAGCAGTTCTTC. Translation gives CASSLTPGTTYNEQFF.